The source of this T cell receptor (beta chain) is a study of cytomegalovirus exposure and HLA in healthy donors. Study results and limitations: A link between a missense DCLRE1C variant and TCR beta V- and J-gene trimming emerged from a later analysis.

Deletions cut 3 bases from V and 6 bases from J, with 9 bases between. Germline V gene lookup returns CDR1 SEHNR and CDR2 FQNEAQ (reference sequence). The CDR3 has 12 residues. About this clone itself: The antigen is not known.

The PCR contained 60 Vbeta and 13 Jbeta primers. Here immunoSEQ multiplex PCR was the method, and the copy in TCRdb shows in-frame clones only, minus some. Of some 110,000 clones listed, under 80% were seen once; the top ten hold approximately 10%. The source of this sequence is a woman between 45 and 65 years old in good health and CMV-seropositive. The sample was PBMCs. The chain is built from TRBV7-9 and TRBJ2-7; D is perhaps TRBD1 (5 bases). CDR3 DNA: TGTGCCAGCAGCTTCAGAGACAGCGAGCAGTACTTC. Protein sequence: CASSFRDSEQYF.